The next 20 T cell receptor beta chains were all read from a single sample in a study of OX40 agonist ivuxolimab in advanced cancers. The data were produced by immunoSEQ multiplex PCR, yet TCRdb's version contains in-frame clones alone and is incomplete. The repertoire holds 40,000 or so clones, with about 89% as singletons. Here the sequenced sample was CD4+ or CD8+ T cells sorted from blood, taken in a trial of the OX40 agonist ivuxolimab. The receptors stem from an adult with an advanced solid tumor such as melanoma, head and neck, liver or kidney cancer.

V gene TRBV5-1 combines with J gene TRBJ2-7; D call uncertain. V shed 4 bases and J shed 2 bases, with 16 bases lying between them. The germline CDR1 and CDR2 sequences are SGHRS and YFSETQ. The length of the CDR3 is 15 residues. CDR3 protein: CASSQIPSTTYEQYF. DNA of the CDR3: TGCGCCAGCAGCCAGATCCCTTCTACCACCTACGAGCAGTACTTC.

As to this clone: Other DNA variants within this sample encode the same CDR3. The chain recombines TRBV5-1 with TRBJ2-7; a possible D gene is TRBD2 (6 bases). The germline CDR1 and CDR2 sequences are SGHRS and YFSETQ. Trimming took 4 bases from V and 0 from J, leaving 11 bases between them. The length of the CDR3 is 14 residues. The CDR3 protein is CASSPTGSSYEQYF. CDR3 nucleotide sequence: TGCGCCAGCAGCCCCACCGGGAGCTCCTACGAGCAGTACTTC.

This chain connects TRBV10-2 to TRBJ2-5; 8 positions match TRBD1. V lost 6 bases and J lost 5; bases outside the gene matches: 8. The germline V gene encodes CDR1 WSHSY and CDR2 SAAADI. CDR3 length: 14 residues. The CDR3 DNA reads TGCGCCAGCAGAACCGGACAGGGCAGGGAGACCCAGTACTTC. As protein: CASRTGQGRETQYF.

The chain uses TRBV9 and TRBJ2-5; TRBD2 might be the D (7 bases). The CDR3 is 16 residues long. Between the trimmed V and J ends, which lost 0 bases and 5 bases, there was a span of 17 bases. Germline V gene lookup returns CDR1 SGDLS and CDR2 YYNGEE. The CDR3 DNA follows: TGTGCCAGCAGCGTAGTGGCGGGGGCCTTGGGGGAGACCCAGTACTTC. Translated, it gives CASSVVAGALGETQYF.

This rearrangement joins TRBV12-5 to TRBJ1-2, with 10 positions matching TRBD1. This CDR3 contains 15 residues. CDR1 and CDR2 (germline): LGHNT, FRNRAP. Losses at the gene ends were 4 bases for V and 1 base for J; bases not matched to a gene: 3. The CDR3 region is CASGSGQGDNYGYTF. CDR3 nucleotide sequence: TGTGCTAGTGGTTCAGGACAGGGGGATAACTATGGCTACACCTTC.

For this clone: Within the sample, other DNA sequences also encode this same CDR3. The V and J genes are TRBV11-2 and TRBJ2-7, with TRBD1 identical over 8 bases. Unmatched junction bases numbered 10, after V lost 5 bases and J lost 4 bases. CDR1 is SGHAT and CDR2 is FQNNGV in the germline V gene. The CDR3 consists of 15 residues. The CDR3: CASSPDRGSSYEQYF. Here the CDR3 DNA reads TGTGCCAGCAGCCCCGACAGGGGATCATCGTACGAGCAGTACTTC.

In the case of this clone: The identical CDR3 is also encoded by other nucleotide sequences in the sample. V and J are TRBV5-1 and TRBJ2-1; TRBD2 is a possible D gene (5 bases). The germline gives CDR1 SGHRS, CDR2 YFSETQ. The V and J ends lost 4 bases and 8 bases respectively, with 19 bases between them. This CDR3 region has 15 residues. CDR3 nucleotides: TGCGCCAGCAGCGTAGTCGTTTCGGGGAATTATGAGCAGTTCTTC. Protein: CASSVVVSGNYEQFF.

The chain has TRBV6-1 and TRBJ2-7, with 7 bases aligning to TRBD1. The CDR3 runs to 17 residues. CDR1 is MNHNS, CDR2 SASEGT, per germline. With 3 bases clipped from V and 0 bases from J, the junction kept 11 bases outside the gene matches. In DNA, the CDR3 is TGTGCCAGCAGTGAGCAGGGGGATAGTGGGGCCTCCTACGAGCAGTACTTC. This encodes CASSEQGDSGASYEQYF.

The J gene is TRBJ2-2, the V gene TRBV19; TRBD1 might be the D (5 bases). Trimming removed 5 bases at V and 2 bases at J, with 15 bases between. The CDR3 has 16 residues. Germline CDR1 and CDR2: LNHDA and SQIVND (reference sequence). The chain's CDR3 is CASSRQWVENTGELFF. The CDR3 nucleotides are TGTGCCAGTAGTCGACAGTGGGTTGAAAACACCGGGGAGCTGTTTTTT.

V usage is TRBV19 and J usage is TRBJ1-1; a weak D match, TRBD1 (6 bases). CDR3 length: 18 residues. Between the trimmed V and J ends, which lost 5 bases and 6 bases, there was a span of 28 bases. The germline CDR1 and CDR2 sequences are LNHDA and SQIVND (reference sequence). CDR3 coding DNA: TGTGCCAGTAGTTCCCCGGGGGGCAGAACAAGCTTTGTGGCTGAAGCTTTCTTT. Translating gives CASSSPGGRTSFVAEAFF.

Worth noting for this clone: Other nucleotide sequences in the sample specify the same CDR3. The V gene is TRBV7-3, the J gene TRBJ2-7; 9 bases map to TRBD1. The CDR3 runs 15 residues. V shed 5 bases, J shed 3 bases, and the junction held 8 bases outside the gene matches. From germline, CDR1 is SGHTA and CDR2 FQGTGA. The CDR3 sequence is CASSPSGTGLYEQYF. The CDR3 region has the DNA TGTGCCAGCAGCCCCTCAGGGACAGGGCTCTACGAGCAGTACTTC.

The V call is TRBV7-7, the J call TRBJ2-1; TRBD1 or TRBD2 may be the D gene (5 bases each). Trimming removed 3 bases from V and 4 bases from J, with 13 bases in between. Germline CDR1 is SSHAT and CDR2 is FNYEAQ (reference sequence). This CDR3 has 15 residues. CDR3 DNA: TGTGCCAGCAGCTTGGGGCAGGGAGAGTACAATGAGCAGTTCTTC. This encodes CASSLGQGEYNEQFF.

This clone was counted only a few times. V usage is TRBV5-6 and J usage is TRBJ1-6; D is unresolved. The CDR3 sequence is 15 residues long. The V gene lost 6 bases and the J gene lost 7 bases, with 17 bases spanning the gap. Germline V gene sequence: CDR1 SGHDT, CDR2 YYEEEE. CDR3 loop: CASNDLGRGNSPLHF. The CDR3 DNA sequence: TGTGCCAGCAACGATTTAGGACGGGGAAATTCACCCCTCCACTTT.

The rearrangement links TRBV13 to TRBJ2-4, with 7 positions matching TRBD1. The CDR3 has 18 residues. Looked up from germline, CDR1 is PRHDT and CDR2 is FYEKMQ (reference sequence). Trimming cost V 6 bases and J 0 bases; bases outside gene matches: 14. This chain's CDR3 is CASRRRQGESLAKNIQYF. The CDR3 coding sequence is TGTGCCAGCAGGAGGCGGCAGGGGGAGTCCCTAGCCAAAAACATTCAGTACTTC.

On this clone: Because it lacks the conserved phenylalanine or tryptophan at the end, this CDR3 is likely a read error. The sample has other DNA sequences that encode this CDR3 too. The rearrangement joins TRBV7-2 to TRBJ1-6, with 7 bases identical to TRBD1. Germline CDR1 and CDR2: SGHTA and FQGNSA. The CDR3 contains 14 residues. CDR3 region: CASSEGQYNSPLHL. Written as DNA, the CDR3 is TGTGCCAGCAGCGAGGGACAGTATAATTCGCCCCTCCACCTT.

CDR3 residues: CASSPGPRRGLFF. CDR3 nucleotides: TGTGCCAGCTCACCCGGGCCGCGCCGGGGGCTGTTTTTT. The V gene is TRBV18, the J gene TRBJ2-2, with D possibly TRBD2 on 5 matching bases. The germline V gene has CDR1 KGHSH and CDR2 LQKENI. V was cut by 3 bases and J by 13 bases, with 15 bases left in between. The CDR3 has 13 residues.

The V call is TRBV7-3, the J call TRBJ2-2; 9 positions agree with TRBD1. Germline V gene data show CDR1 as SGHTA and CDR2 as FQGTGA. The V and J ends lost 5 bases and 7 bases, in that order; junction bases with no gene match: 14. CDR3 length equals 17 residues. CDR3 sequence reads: CASSRASRQGDHGELFF. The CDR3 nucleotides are TGTGCCAGCAGCCGTGCGTCTCGACAGGGGGACCACGGGGAGCTGTTTTTT. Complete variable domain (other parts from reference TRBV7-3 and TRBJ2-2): GAGVSQTPSNKVTEKGKYVELRCDPISGHTALYWYRQSLGQGPEFLIYFQGTGAADDSGLPNDRFFAVRPEGSVSTLKIQRTERGDSAVYLCASSRASRQGDHGELFFGEGSRLTVL.

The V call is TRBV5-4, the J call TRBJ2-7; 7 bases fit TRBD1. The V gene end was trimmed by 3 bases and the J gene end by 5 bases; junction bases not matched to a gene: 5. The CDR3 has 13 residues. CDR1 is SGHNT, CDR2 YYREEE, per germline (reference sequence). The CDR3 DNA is TGTGCCAGCAGCTCCACAGGGGTCAACGAGCAGTACTTC. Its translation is CASSSTGVNEQYF.

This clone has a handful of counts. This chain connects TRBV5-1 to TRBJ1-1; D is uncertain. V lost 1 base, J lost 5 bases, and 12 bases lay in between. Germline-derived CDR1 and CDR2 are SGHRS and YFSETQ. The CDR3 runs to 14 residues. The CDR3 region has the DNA TGCGCCAGCAGCTTGACCGGAGACCGGACTGAAGCTTTCTTT. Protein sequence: CASSLTGDRTEAFF. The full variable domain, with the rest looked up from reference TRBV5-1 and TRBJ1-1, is KAGVTQTPRYLIKTRGQQVTLSCSPISGHRSVSWYQQTPGQGLQFLFEYFSETQRNKGNFPGRFSGRQFSNSRSEMNVSTLELGDSALYLCASSLTGDRTEAFFGQGTRLTVV.

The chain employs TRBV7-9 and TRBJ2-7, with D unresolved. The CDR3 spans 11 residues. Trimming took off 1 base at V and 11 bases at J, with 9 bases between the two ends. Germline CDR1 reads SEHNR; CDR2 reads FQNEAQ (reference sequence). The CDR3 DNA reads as TGTGCCAGCAGCTTAGATTCGAGAAAGTACTTC. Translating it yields CASSLDSRKYF.